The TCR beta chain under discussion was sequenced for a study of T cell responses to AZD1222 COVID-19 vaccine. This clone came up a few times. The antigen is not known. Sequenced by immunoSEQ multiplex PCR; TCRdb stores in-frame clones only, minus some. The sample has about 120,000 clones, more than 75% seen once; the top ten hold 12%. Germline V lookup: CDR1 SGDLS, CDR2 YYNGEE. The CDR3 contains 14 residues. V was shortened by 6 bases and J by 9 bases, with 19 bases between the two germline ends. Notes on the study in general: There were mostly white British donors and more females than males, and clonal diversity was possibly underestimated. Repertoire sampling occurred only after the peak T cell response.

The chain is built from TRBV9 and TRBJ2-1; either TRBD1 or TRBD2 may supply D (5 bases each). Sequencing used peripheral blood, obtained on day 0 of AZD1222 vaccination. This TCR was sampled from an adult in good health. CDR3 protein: CASTGNLQGTEQFF. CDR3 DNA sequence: TGTGCCAGCACCGGGAATCTCCAGGGCACTGAGCAGTTCTTC.